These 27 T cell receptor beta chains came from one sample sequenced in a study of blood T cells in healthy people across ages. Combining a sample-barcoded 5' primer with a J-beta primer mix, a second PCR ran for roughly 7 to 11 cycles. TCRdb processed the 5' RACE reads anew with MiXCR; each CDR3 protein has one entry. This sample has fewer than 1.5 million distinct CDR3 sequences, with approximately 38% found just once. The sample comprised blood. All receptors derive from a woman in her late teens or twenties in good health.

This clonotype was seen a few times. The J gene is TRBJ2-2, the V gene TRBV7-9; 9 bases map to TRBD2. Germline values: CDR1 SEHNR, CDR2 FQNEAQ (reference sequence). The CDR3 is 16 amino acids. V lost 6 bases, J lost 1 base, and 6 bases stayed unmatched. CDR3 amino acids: CASSQGTSKNTGELFF. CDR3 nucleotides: TGTGCCAGCAGTCAGGGGACTAGCAAGAACACCGGGGAGCTGTTTTTT.

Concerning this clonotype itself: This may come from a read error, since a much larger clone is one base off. CDR3 amino acids: CASNDTGGVIDTQYF. The CDR3 DNA reads TGCGCCAGCAATGACACCGGGGGGGTGATAGATACGCAGTATTTT. This chain joins TRBV10-1 and TRBJ2-3, with 8 positions matching TRBD2. CDR3 length equals 15 residues. Per the germline V gene, CDR1 is WNHNN and CDR2 is SYGVQD (reference sequence). V gave up 7 bases and J gave up 5 bases; unmatched junction bases: 11.

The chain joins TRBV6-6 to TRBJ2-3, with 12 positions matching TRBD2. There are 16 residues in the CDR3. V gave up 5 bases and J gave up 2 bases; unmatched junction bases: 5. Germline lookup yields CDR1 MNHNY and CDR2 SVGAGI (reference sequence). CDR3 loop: CASSERLAGATDTQYF. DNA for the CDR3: TGTGCCAGCAGTGAGAGACTAGCGGGAGCCACAGATACGCAGTATTTT.

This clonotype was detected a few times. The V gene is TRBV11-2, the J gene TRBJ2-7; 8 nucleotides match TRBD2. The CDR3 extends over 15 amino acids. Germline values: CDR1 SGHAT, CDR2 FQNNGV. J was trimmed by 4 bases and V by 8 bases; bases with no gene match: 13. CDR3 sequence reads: CASRGAGGRTYEQYF. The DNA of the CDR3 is TGTGCCAGCCGCGGGGCCGGCGGGAGGACTTACGAGCAGTACTTC.

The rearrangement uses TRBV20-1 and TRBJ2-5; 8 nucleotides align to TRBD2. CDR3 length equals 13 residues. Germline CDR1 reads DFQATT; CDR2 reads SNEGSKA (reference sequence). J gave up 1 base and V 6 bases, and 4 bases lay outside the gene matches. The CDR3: CSAPLAAQETQYF. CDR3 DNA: TGCAGTGCCCCACTAGCGGCCCAAGAGACCCAGTACTTC.

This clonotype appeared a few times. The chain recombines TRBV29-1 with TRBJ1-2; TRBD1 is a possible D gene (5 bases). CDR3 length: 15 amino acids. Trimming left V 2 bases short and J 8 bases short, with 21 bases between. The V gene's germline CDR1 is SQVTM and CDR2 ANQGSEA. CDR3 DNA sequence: TGCAGCGTTGAAATGGGGCAGCGGGCATCGCCGGGCTACACCTTC. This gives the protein CSVEMGQRASPGYTF.

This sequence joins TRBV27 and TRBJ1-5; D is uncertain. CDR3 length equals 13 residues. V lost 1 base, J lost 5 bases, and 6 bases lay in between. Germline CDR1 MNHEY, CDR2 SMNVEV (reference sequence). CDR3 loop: CASSLFQDQPQHF. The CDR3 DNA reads TGTGCCAGCAGTTTATTTCAGGATCAGCCCCAGCATTTT.

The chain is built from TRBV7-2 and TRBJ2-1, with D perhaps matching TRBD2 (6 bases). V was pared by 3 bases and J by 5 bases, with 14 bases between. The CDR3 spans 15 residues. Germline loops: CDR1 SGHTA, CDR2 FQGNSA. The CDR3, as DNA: TGTGCCAGCAGCTTTTCCGGGACTGCTAACAATGAGCAGTTCTTC. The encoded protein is CASSFSGTANNEQFF.

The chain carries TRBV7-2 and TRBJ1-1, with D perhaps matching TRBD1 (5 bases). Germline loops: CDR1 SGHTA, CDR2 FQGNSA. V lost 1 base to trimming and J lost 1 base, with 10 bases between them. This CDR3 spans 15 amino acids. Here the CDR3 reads CASSLGGIRNTEAFF. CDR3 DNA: TGTGCCAGCAGCTTAGGGGGGATCCGGAACACTGAAGCTTTCTTT.

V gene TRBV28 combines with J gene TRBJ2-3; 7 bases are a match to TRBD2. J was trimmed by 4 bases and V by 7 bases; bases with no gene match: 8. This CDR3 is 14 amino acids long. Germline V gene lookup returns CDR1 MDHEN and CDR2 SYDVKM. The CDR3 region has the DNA TGTGCCAGCACCAGGACTAGGTTGGCAGATACGCAGTATTTT. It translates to CASTRTRLADTQYF.

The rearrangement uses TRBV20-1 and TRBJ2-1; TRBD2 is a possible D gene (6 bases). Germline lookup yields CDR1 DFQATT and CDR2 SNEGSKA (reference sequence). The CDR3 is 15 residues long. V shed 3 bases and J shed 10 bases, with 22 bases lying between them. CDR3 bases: TGCAGTGCTAGCATGATTACTAGAGCGGGCGCCGAGCAGTTCTTC. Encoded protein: CSASMITRAGAEQFF.

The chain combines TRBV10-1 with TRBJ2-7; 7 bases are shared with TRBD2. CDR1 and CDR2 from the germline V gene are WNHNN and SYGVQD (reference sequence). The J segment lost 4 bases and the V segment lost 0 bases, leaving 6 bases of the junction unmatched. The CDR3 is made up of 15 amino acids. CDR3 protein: CASSESGLAVYEQYF. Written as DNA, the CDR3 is TGCGCCAGCAGTGAGTCCGGGCTAGCGGTATACGAGCAGTACTTC.

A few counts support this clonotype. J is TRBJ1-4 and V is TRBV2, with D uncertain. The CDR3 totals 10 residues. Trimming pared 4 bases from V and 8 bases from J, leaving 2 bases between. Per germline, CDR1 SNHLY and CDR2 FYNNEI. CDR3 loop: CASSAEKLFF. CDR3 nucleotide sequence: TGTGCCAGCAGTGCGGAAAAACTGTTTTTT.

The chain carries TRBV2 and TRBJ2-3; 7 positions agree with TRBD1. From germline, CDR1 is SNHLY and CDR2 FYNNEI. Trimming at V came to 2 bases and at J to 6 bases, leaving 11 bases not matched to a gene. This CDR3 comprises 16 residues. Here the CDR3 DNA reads TGTGCCAGCAGTGAATTCCCGACAGGGACGGGGGATACGCAGTATTTT. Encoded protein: CASSEFPTGTGDTQYF.

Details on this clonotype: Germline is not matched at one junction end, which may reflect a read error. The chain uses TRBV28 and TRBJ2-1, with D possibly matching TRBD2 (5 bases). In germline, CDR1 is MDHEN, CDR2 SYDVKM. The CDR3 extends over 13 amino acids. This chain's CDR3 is CASSLTGDWERFF. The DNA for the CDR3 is TGTGCCAGCAGTTTAACTGGTGACTGGGAGCGGTTCTTC.

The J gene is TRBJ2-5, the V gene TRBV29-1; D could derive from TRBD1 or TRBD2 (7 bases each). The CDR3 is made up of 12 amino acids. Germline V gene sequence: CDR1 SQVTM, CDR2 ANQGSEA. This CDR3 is CSGGDREGEQYF. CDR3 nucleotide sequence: TGCAGTGGAGGCGACAGGGAGGGTGAGCAGTACTTC. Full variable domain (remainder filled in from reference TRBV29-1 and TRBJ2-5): SAVISQKPSRDICQRGTSLTIQCQVDSQVTMMFWYRQQPGQSLTLIATANQGSEATYESGFVIDKFPISRPNLTFSTLTVSNMSPEDSSIYLCSGGDREGEQYFGPGTRLLVL.

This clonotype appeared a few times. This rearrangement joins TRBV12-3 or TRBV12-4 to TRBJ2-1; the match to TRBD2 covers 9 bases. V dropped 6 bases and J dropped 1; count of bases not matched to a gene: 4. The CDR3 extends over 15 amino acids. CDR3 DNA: TGTGCCAGCAGGCCGGGACTAGCTTCCTACAATGAGCAGTTCTTC. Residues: CASRPGLASYNEQFF.

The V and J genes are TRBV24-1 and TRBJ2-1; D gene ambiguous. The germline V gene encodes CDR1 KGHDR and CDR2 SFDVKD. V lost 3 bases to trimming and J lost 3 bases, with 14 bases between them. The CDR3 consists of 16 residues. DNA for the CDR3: TGTGCCACCAGTGATCGGTGGGCAGAAAACTACAATGAGCAGTTCTTC. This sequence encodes CATSDRWAENYNEQFF.

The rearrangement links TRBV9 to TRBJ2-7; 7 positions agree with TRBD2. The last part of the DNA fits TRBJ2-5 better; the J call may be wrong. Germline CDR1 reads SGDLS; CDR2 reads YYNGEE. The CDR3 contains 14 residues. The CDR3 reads CASSVVASGETQYF. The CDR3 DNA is TGTGCCAGCAGCGTAGTCGCTAGCGGCGAGACCCAGTACTTC.

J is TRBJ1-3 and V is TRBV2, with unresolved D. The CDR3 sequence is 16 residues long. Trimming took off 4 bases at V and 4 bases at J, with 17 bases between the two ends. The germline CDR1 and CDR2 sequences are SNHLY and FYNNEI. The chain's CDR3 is CASSGNRDNPGNTIYF. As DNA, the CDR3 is TGTGCCAGCAGTGGAAACCGGGATAATCCGGGAAACACCATATATTTT. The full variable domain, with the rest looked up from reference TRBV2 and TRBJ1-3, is EPEVTQTPSHQVTQMGQEVILRCVPISNHLYFYWYRQILGQKVEFLVSFYNNEISEKSEIFDDQFSVERPDGSNFTLKIRSTKLEDSAMYFCASSGNRDNPGNTIYFGEGSWLTVV.

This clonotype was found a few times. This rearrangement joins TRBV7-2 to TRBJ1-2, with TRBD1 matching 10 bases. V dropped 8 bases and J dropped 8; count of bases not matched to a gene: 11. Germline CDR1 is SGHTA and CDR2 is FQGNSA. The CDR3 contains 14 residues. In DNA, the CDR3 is TGTGCCAGCTCCCGACAGGGGGCGACAAGCGGCTACACCTTC. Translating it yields CASSRQGATSGYTF.

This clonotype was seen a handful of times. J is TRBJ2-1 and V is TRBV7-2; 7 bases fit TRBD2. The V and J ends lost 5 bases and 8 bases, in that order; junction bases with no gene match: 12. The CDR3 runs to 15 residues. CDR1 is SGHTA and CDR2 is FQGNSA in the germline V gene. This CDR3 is CASSPPGGRSHEQFF. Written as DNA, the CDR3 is TGTGCCAGCAGCCCCCCGGGCGGGAGAAGTCATGAGCAGTTCTTC.

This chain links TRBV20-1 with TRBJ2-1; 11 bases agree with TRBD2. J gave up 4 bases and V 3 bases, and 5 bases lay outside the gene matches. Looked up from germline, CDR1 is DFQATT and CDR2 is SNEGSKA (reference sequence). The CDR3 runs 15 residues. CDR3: CSARNSGRAYNEQFF. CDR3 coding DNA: TGCAGTGCTAGGAATAGCGGGAGGGCATACAATGAGCAGTTCTTC.

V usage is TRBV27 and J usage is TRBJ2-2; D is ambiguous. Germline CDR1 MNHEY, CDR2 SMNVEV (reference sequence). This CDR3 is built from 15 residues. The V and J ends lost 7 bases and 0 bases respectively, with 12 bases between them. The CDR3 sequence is CASTPAVPNTGELFF. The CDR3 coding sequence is TGTGCCAGCACCCCAGCTGTCCCGAACACCGGGGAGCTGTTTTTT.

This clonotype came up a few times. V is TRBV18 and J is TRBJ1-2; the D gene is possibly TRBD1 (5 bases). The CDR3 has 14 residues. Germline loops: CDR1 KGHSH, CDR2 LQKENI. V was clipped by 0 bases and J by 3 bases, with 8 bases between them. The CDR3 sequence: CASSPPGGDYGYTF. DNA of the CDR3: TGTGCCAGCTCACCACCGGGAGGGGACTATGGCTACACCTTC.

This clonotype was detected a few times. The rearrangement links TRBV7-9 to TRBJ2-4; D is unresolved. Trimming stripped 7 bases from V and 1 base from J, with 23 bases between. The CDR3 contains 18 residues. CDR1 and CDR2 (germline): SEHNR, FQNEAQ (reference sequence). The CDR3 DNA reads TGTGCCAGCACGCTACACGGTGGGGTTAAGCTGGCCAAAAACATTCAGTACTTC. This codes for CASTLHGGVKLAKNIQYF.

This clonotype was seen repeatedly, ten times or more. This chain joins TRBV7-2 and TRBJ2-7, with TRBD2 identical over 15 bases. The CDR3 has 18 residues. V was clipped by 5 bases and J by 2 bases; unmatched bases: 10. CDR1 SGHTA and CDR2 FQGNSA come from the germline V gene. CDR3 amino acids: CASSKSGTSGRLPYEQYF. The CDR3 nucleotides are TGTGCCAGCAGCAAGTCCGGGACTAGCGGGAGGCTCCCCTACGAGCAGTACTTC.